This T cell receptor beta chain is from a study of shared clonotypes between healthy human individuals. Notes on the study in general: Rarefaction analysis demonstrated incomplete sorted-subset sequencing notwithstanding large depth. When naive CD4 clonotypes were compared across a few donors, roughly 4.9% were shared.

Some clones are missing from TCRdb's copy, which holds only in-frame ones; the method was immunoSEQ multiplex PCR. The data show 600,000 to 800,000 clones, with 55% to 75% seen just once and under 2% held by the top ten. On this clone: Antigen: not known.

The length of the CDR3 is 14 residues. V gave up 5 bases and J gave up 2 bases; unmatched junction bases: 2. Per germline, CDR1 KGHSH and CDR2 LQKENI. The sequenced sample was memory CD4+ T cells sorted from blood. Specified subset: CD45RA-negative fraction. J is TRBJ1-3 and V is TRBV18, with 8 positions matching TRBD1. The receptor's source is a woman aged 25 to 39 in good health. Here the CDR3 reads CASSEGQAGNTIYF. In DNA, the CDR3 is TGTGCCAGCTCAGAGGGACAGGCTGGAAACACCATATATTTT. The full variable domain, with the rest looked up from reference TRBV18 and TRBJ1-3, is NAGVMQNPRHLVRRRGQEARLRCSPMKGHSHVYWYRQLPEEGLKFMVYLQKENIIDESGMPKERFSAEFPKEGPSILRIQQVVRGDSAAYFCASSEGQAGNTIYFGEGSWLTVV.